A selection of T cell receptor beta chains follows, all from one sample in a study of T cell responses to AZD1222 COVID-19 vaccine. The method was immunoSEQ multiplex PCR; TCRdb's version includes in-frame clones alone and lacks a portion of them. The sample lists about 150,000 clones, roughly nine tenths seen once, with around 5% in the top ten. The material sequenced was peripheral blood, taken on day 0 of AZD1222 vaccination. These receptors originate from an adult in good health. The CDR3 runs from the conserved cysteine through the conserved F or W. A D gene is named only where the DNA matches it firmly. Where a row states a size, it is once, few, many or the class of an expanded clone; other rows omit it.

>-|TRBV7-6|TRBJ1-2|once
CASSLGLTTNYGYTF
TGTGCCAGCAGCTTGGGTTTGACAACCAACTATGGCTACACCTTC
>-|TRBV7-9|TRBJ1-3|-
CASSTLGLTSGNTIYF
TGTGCCAGCAGCACCCTGGGACTGACCTCTGGAAACACCATATATTTT
>-|TRBV18|TRBJ2-3|once
CASSRESSHTDTQYF
TGTGCCAGCTCACGCGAAAGCAGCCACACAGATACGCAGTATTTT
>-|TRBV6-5|TRBJ1-1|-
CASSNRFTEAFF
TGTGCCAGCAGTAACAGGTTCACTGAAGCTTTCTTT
>-|TRBV15|TRBJ2-5|-
CATSRDNPPGPTQETQYF
TGTGCCACCAGCAGAGACAATCCCCCGGGACCAACTCAGGAGACCCAGTACTTC
>-|TRBV9|TRBJ2-7|-
CASSAGTLFEQYF
TGTGCCAGCAGCGCCGGGACACTCTTCGAGCAGTACTTC
>-|TRBV12-5|TRBJ1-1|-
CASGLFNSPEAFF
TGTGCTAGTGGTTTGTTTAACAGCCCTGAAGCTTTCTTT
>-|TRBV3-1/TRBV3-2|TRBJ1-2|-
CASSLNLGQYGYTF
TGTGCCAGCAGCCTAAATCTTGGACAGTATGGCTACACCTTC
>-|TRBV2|TRBJ1-1|-
CASSWYGNTEAFF
TGTGCCAGCAGTTGGTACGGGAACACTGAAGCTTTCTTT
>-|TRBV27|TRBJ2-1|-
CASSRAASSYNEQFF
TGTGCCAGCAGTAGGGCCGCGAGCTCCTACAATGAGCAGTTCTTC
>-|TRBV20-1|TRBJ1-4|few
CSARVGEKLFF
TGCAGTGCTAGAGTGGGCGAAAAACTGTTTTTT
>-|TRBV7-2|TRBJ2-5|-
CASSLARETQYF
TGTGCCAGCAGCTTAGCGCGGGAGACCCAGTACTTC
>-|TRBV7-2|TRBJ1-2|few
CASSLELSGWRTF
TGTGCCAGCAGCTTAGAATTGAGCGGGTGGAGGACCTTC
>-|TRBV11-2|TRBJ2-1|-
CASSLEFSAPNEQFF
TGTGCCAGCAGCTTAGAATTCAGCGCCCCTAATGAGCAGTTCTTC
>-|TRBV28|TRBJ1-1|-
CASSYASFKAFF
TGTGCCAGCAGTTATGCCTCATTTAAAGCTTTCTTT
>-|TRBV7-9|TRBJ1-2|-
CASSQDRANYGYTF
TGTGCCAGCAGCCAGGACAGAGCTAACTATGGCTACACCTTC
>-|TRBV7-9|TRBJ1-5|-
CASSLWETPQHF
TGTGCCAGCAGCTTATGGGAGACTCCCCAGCATTTT
>TRBD2|TRBV5-5|TRBJ2-2|-
CASSPGLAGAVGELFF
TGTGCCAGCAGCCCTGGACTAGCGGGAGCGGTCGGGGAGCTGTTTTTT
>-|TRBV6-5|TRBJ2-7|-
CASRGVTPPYEQYF
TGTGCCAGCAGGGGGGTAACACCTCCCTACGAGCAGTACTTC
>-|TRBV13|TRBJ1-2|-
CASSLQPGTANYGYTF
TGTGCCAGCAGCTTACAGCCAGGGACCGCTAACTATGGCTACACCTTC
>-|TRBV2|TRBJ2-2|-
CASRSRLLVAGELFF
TGTGCCAGCAGAAGTAGACTCCTAGTCGCCGGGGAGCTGTTTTTT
>TRBD1|TRBV28|TRBJ1-3|-
CASSHHRKKGGQGFSGNTIYF
TGTGCCAGCAGCCATCATCGAAAGAAGGGGGGACAGGGTTTTTCTGGAAACACCATATATTTT
>-|TRBV28|TRBJ2-2|-
CASSSANTGELFF
TGTGCCAGCAGTTCCGCAAACACCGGGGAGCTGTTTTTT
>-|TRBV4-3|TRBJ1-6|-
CASSLQEGRNSPLHF
TGCGCCAGCAGCCTCCAAGAGGGTCGTAATTCACCCCTCCACTTT
>-|TRBV5-1|TRBJ2-2|-
CASSAEQGYGELFF
TGCGCCAGCAGCGCGGAACAGGGATACGGGGAGCTGTTTTTT
>-|TRBV10-3|TRBJ2-7|-
CAIRTGTLYEQYF
TGTGCCATCAGAACCGGGACACTCTACGAGCAGTACTTC
>-|TRBV7-2|TRBJ1-2|-
CASSLITYGYTF
TGTGCCAGCAGCCTAATCACCTATGGCTACACCTTC
>TRBD1|TRBV2|TRBJ1-5|-
CASSEAGTGYNQPQHF
TGTGCCAGCAGTGAAGCCGGGACAGGGTACAATCAGCCCCAGCATTTT
>TRBD2|TRBV9|TRBJ2-3|-
CASSGRTTSGGSTDTQYF
TGTGCCAGCAGCGGGAGGACGACTAGCGGGGGTAGCACAGATACGCAGTATTTT
>-|TRBV5-5|TRBJ1-4|once
CASSRGGEGEKLFF
TGTGCCAGCAGCCGGGGAGGGGAGGGTGAAAAACTGTTTTTT
>TRBD2|TRBV4-1|TRBJ2-5|-
CASSQTTSGRARETQYF
TGCGCCAGCAGCCAAACTACTAGCGGGAGGGCCCGGGAGACCCAGTACTTC
>TRBD2|TRBV4-3|TRBJ2-2|once
CASSPQAGVRTGELFF
TGCGCCAGCAGCCCCCAAGCGGGAGTCCGCACCGGGGAGCTGTTTTTT
>-|TRBV28|TRBJ1-2|once
CASSLMANYGYTF
TGTGCCAGCAGTTTAATGGCTAACTATGGCTACACCTTC
>TRBD2|TRBV3-1/TRBV3-2|TRBJ2-3|-
CASSQAGTSGRGDTQYF
TGTGCCAGCAGCCAGGCCGGGACTAGCGGGCGAGGGGATACGCAGTATTTT
>TRBD2|TRBV3-1/TRBV3-2|TRBJ2-7|few
CASSLRRGGLEQYF
TGTGCCAGCAGCCTCAGGCGGGGGGGACTCGAGCAGTACTTC
>-|TRBV7-3|TRBJ1-5|-
CASSLQENQPQHF
TGTGCCAGCAGCCTACAAGAAAATCAGCCCCAGCATTTT
>TRBD2|TRBV4-1|TRBJ2-7|-
CASSHQGLATAYEQYF
TGCGCCAGCAGCCACCAGGGACTAGCGACAGCCTACGAGCAGTACTTC
>-|TRBV6-5|TRBJ2-1|-
CASSQGYNEQFF
TGTGCCAGCAGTCAGGGATACAATGAGCAGTTCTTC
>-|TRBV19|TRBJ1-5|-
CASSIVRVDQPQHF
TGTGCCAGTAGTATAGTACGGGTCGATCAGCCCCAGCATTTT
>-|TRBV27|TRBJ2-7|-
CASSLRGSHEQYF
TGTGCCAGCAGCCTCCGAGGTTCGCACGAGCAGTACTTC
>-|TRBV19|TRBJ1-1|-
CASNSVGRTEAFF
TGTGCCAGCAATAGCGTGGGCCGGACTGAAGCTTTCTTT
>-|TRBV27|TRBJ1-1|-
CASRRAGGTEAFF
TGTGCCAGCAGGCGAGCCGGGGGGACTGAAGCTTTCTTT
>-|TRBV12-3/TRBV12-4|TRBJ2-7|-
CASSFEEEQYF
TGTGCCAGCAGTTTCGAAGAGGAGCAGTACTTC
>-|TRBV6-6|TRBJ1-3|-
CASTNEDRIGNTIYF
TGTGCCAGCACCAACGAGGATCGGATCGGAAACACCATATATTTT
>-|TRBV1|TRBJ2-1|-
CTSYYTGFCEQFF
TGCACCAGTTACTACACTGGGTTTTGTGAGCAGTTCTTC
>-|TRBV7-9|TRBJ2-7|-
CASSSYETYEQYF
TGTGCCAGCAGCTCTTACGAAACCTACGAGCAGTACTTC
>-|TRBV7-8|TRBJ1-3|once
CASSLRPSGNTIYF
TGTGCCAGCAGTCTCAGGCCCTCTGGAAACACCATATATTTT
>-|TRBV28|TRBJ1-2|-
CASRTAAYGYTF
TGTGCCAGCAGGACCGCGGCCTATGGCTACACCTTC
>-|TRBV4-3|TRBJ2-7|medium-sized
CASSQDVTSPEQYF
TGCGCCAGCAGCCAAGATGTGACATCCCCCGAGCAGTACTTC
>TRBD1|TRBV5-1|TRBJ2-2|-
CASSSLDRGRNTGELFF
TGCGCCAGCAGCTCCCTGGACAGGGGGCGCAACACCGGGGAGCTGTTTTTT
>-|TRBV3-1/TRBV3-2|TRBJ1-1|-
CASSLRGGMEAFF
TGTGCCAGCAGCCTAAGAGGGGGGATGGAAGCTTTCTTT
>-|TRBV28|TRBJ1-2|-
CASSLFQQNYGYTF
TGTGCCAGCAGTTTATTCCAGCAAAACTATGGCTACACCTTC
>TRBD2|TRBV18|TRBJ2-1|-
CASSPPSGRMYNEQFF
TGTGCCAGCTCACCCCCTAGCGGGAGGATGTACAATGAGCAGTTCTTC
>-|TRBV12-3/TRBV12-4|TRBJ2-7|-
CASSPTGVYEQYF
TGTGCCAGCAGTCCGACAGGAGTGTACGAGCAGTACTTC